A selection of T cell receptor beta chains follows, all from one sample in a study of cytomegalovirus exposure and HLA in healthy donors. Sequencing was performed with immunoSEQ multiplex PCR; in TCRdb, only in-frame clones are kept and a portion is missing. The sample records tens of thousands of clones, 55% to 70% being singletons. The sample taken for sequencing was PBMCs. The source is a woman aged 50 to 60 in good health and CMV-seropositive. CDR3s include the opening cysteine and the closing phenylalanine or tryptophan. The D gene is left open where the match is weak. Rows give clone size only sometimes, using once, few, many, or a class for an expanded clone.

>.|13|TRBV27|TRBD1|TRBJ1-1
TGTGCCAGGTCGCTAGACAGGGGAACTGAAGCTTTCTTT
CARSLDRGTEAFF
>.|12|TRBV28|.|TRBJ1-6
TGTGCCAGCAGTTTTCAGGGCCCACCCCTCCACTTT
CASSFQGPPLHF
>.|15|TRBV2|.|TRBJ1-2
TGTGCCACCTTTGATGAACAGGGTATGGACTATGGCTACACCTTC
CATFDEQGMDYGYTF
>once|13|TRBV5-1|TRBD1|TRBJ1-6
TGCGCCAGCAGCTCGGACAGGGACTCACCCCTCCACTTT
CASSSDRDSPLHF
>.|14|TRBV18|TRBD1|TRBJ2-2
TGTGCCAGCTCACCTAACAGGGGAAGAGGGGAGCTGTTTTTT
CASSPNRGRGELFF
>few|16|TRBV28|.|TRBJ1-1
TGTGCCAGCAGTACCTTTAGGATGGGGCTGAACACTGAAGCTTTCTTT
CASSTFRMGLNTEAFF
>.|13|TRBV19|TRBD1|TRBJ1-2
TGTGCCAGTAGGACGGACAGGACCTATGGCTACACCTTC
CASRTDRTYGYTF
>.|17|TRBV5-8|TRBD2|TRBJ2-3
TGTGCCAGCAGCAGCCCCGGGTCTAGCGGGTCCACAGATACGCAGTATTTT
CASSSPGSSGSTDTQYF
>few|15|TRBV5-5|TRBD2|TRBJ2-7
TGTGCCAGCAGCTTAACTAGCGGGCCGTCCTACGAGCAGTACTTC
CASSLTSGPSYEQYF
>medium-sized|13|TRBV4-3|.|TRBJ2-3
TGCGCCAGCAGCCAGACCCGGGGGGATACGCAGTATTTT
CASSQTRGDTQYF
>.|16|TRBV30|.|TRBJ2-7
TGTGCCTGGAGTGTACGTCTTAGCGGATACTCCTACGAGCAGTACTTC
CAWSVRLSGYSYEQYF
>.|13|TRBV7-9|.|TRBJ1-2
TGTGCCAGCAGCCCTCTTATTAACTATGGCTACACCTTC
CASSPLINYGYTF
>.|14|TRBV7-9|TRBD1|TRBJ1-2
TGTGCCAGCAGCCTTACAGGGGGGGACTATGGCTACACCTTC
CASSLTGGDYGYTF
>.|13|TRBV27|.|TRBJ1-1
TGTGCCAGCAGTTTGGGAGAGAACACTGAAGCTTTCTTT
CASSLGENTEAFF
>.|15|TRBV29-1|.|TRBJ1-2
TGCAGCGTTCCCGAGGGGCTGGGGGGTAACTATGGCTACACCTTC
CSVPEGLGGNYGYTF
>once|16|TRBV7-9|.|TRBJ2-5
TGTGCCAGCAGCTTAGGTTTCTCCCTACTCCAAGAGACCCAGTACTTC
CASSLGFSLLQETQYF
>.|12|TRBV29-1|TRBD1|TRBJ2-7
TGCAGCGTTGGGGACAGGGGCTACGAGCAGTACTTC
CSVGDRGYEQYF
>.|11|TRBV10-3|.|TRBJ1-5
TGTGCCAAAACTGACAATCAGCCCCAGCATTTT
CAKTDNQPQHF
>.|14|TRBV28|TRBD2|TRBJ2-3
TGTGCCAGCAGTACGGCGGGGGAGACAGATACGCAGTATTTT
CASSTAGETDTQYF
>few|17|TRBV27|TRBD2|TRBJ2-3
TGTGCCAGCAGTTCCCCCGGGGGACTAGATTTCCCAGATACGCAGTATTTT
CASSSPGGLDFPDTQYF
>few|14|TRBV6-5|.|TRBJ2-2
TGTGCCAGCAGTTCCGCTAGCAGGACCGGGGAGCTGTTTTTT
CASSSASRTGELFF
>.|16|TRBV2|TRBD2|TRBJ2-5
TGTGCCAGCAGTGTTGGGAGCGGGGATCGGCAAGAGACCCAGTACTTC
CASSVGSGDRQETQYF
>few|16|TRBV7-2|.|TRBJ2-1
TGTGCCAGCAGCTTATCCTGGGGCACAGGCTACAATGAGCAGTTCTTC
CASSLSWGTGYNEQFF
>.|15|TRBV9|.|TRBJ2-1
TGTGCCAGCAGCGTTATGGGGGTAGCGGTAAATGAGCAGTTCTTC
CASSVMGVAVNEQFF
>.|15|TRBV7-2|TRBD2|TRBJ2-7
TGTGCCAGCAGCTTCGGTAGCGGGGGACCCTACGAGCAGTACTTC
CASSFGSGGPYEQYF
>few|15|TRBV4-3|.|TRBJ1-5
TGCGCCAGCAGCCAAGTTCACAGGGACAATCAGCCCCAGCATTTT
CASSQVHRDNQPQHF
>once|17|TRBV28|.|TRBJ1-4
TGTGCCAGCAGTTTGGTCGGGGGTGGAGTAACTAATGAAAAACTGTTTTTT
CASSLVGGGVTNEKLFF